The 11 T cell receptor beta chains presented below share a single source sample, sequenced in a study of T cell clonotyping in hematopoietic cell transplantation. Described time point: recipient sample about 28 days before transplant, after cytoreduction. Assay: immunoSEQ multiplex PCR; the TCRdb copy retains only in-frame clones and omits some. This table has tens of thousands of clones, roughly 80% appearing once. Sequences were derived from peripheral blood mononuclear cells, sampled before stem cell transplant. These receptors were collected from a man aged 60-69 years with myelodysplastic syndrome. Some clones in this sample may be carry-over from other donors' samples.

The chain recombines TRBV19 with TRBJ1-5; 7 nucleotides align to TRBD1. Looked up from germline, CDR1 is LNHDA and CDR2 is SQIVND (reference sequence). The ends lost 4 bases at V and 0 bases at J; junction bases unmatched: 6. The CDR3 spans 16 residues. The CDR3 loop reads CASSTTGSYSNQPQHF. Here the CDR3 DNA reads TGTGCCAGTAGTACGACAGGGTCTTATAGCAATCAGCCCCAGCATTTT.

Here the CDR3 DNA reads TGTGCCAGCAGTTCCATACAGATGGGTAGCAATCAGCCCCAGCATTTT. This codes for CASSSIQMGSNQPQHF. The chain employs TRBV28 and TRBJ1-5, with unresolved D. CDR3 length: 16 residues. V shed 4 bases and J shed 0 bases, with 13 bases lying between them. Germline assignment: CDR1 MDHEN and CDR2 SYDVKM.

This clone occurred a few times. This sequence joins TRBV19 and TRBJ1-6; unclear D gene. This CDR3 has 12 amino acids. From germline, CDR1 is LNHDA and CDR2 SQIVND (reference sequence). Between the trimmed V and J ends, which lost 5 bases and 7 bases, there was a span of 6 bases. The CDR3 here is CASSPLNSPLHF. CDR3 DNA: TGTGCCAGTAGTCCCCTCAATTCACCCCTCCACTTT.

The rearrangement joins TRBV2 to TRBJ1-2, with 9 bases identical to TRBD1. CDR1 and CDR2 from the germline V gene are SNHLY and FYNNEI. J was trimmed by 7 bases and V by 6 bases; bases with no gene match: 9. The length of the CDR3 is 14 residues. The CDR3 DNA reads as TGTGCCAGCAGACCGGGACAGGGTATCAGTGGCTACACCTTC. Residues: CASRPGQGISGYTF.

J is TRBJ2-2 and V is TRBV19; D gene ambiguous. Trimming took 3 bases from V and 6 from J, leaving 14 bases between them. This CDR3 has 15 amino acids. The germline V gene encodes CDR1 LNHDA and CDR2 SQIVND (reference sequence). The CDR3 DNA is TGTGCCAGTAGTATTCAAACAAATATGGCCGGGGAGCTGTTTTTT. Its protein product is CASSIQTNMAGELFF.

The rearrangement uses TRBV14 and TRBJ2-5; D is possibly TRBD1 or TRBD2 (5 bases each). V shed 2 bases and J shed 0 bases, with 13 bases lying between them. Per germline, CDR1 SGHDN and CDR2 FVKESK. CDR3 length equals 16 residues. The CDR3 sequence: CASSQLGPPYQETQYF. The CDR3 nucleotides are TGTGCCAGCAGCCAACTGGGACCCCCGTACCAAGAGACCCAGTACTTC.

V gene TRBV11-2 combines with J gene TRBJ2-7; D is undetermined. Germline CDR1 reads SGHAT; CDR2 reads FQNNGV. The CDR3 runs to 12 residues. V was pared by 3 bases and J by 12 bases, with 15 bases between. The CDR3 reads CASSLPTNQRYF. In DNA, the CDR3 is TGTGCCAGCAGCTTGCCCACAAACCAACGGTACTTC.

This clone was observed a handful of times. The chain recombines TRBV7-2 with TRBJ2-6; D remains ambiguous. Germline V gene data show CDR1 as SGHTA and CDR2 as FQGNSA. The CDR3 loop spans 14 amino acids. Trimming removed 3 bases from V and 2 bases from J, with 5 bases in between. The CDR3 coding sequence is TGTGCCAGCAGCTTCAAGCCTGGGGCCAACGTCCTGACTTTC. This translates into CASSFKPGANVLTF.

This rearrangement joins TRBV25-1 to TRBJ1-4, with 8 positions matching TRBD1. Unmatched junction bases numbered 5, after V lost 1 base and J lost 1 base. The CDR3 is 17 amino acids. The V gene's germline CDR1 is MGHDK and CDR2 SYGVNS. The CDR3 region has the DNA TGTGCCAGCAGTGAATTGGGCAGGGGGCAAACTAATGAAAAACTGTTTTTT. Encoded protein: CASSELGRGQTNEKLFF.

The chain is built from TRBV11-3 and TRBJ2-5; D ambiguous. Trimming removed 1 base from V and 5 bases from J, with 5 bases in between. This CDR3 is 12 amino acids long. The V gene's germline CDR1 is SGHNT and CDR2 YENEEA. For the CDR3, the DNA is TGTGCCAGCAGCTTAGTGGGGGAGACCCAGTACTTC. Its protein is CASSLVGETQYF.

The V call is TRBV5-5, the J call TRBJ2-7; TRBD1 matches 7 bases. Trimming removed 0 bases from V and 3 bases from J; junction bases left unmatched: 6. The CDR3 runs 15 residues. Germline values: CDR1 SGHKS, CDR2 YYEKEE (reference sequence). CDR3 sequence reads: CASSLDPRDSYEQYF. The CDR3, as DNA: TGTGCCAGCAGCTTGGACCCCAGGGACAGCTACGAGCAGTACTTC.